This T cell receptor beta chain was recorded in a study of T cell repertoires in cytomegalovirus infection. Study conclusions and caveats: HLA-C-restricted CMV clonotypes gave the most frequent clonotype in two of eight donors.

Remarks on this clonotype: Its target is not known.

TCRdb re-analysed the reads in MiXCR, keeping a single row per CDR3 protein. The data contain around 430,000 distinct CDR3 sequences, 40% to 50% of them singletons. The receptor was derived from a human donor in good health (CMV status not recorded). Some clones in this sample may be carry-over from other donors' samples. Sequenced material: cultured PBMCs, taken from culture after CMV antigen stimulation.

Here the CDR3 DNA reads TGTGCCAGCAGTTTCACGATAATAGCGGGAGGGCCATTAGATACGCAGTATTTT. This sequence encodes CASSFTIIAGGPLDTQYF. The chain recombines TRBV28 with TRBJ2-3, with 11 bases lining up with TRBD2. The CDR3 is made up of 18 amino acids. The V gene end was trimmed by 3 bases and the J gene end by 5 bases; junction bases not matched to a gene: 13. Per germline, CDR1 MDHEN and CDR2 SYDVKM.